These 9 T cell receptor beta chains came from one sample sequenced in a study of shared clonotypes between healthy human individuals. CD45RO-negative cells were positively selected for CCR7, leaving out terminally differentiated effector memory CD45RA+ cells. TCRdb's table, derived via immunoSEQ multiplex PCR, lists solely in-frame clones and lacks some. The data contain around 2,100,000 clones, approximately 94% of them seen just once; the ten biggest clones take up around 1%. Sequences were obtained from naive CD8+ T cells sorted from blood. These receptors originate from a man between 18 and 29 years old in good health.

The chain couples TRBV5-4 to TRBJ2-2; D gene unclear. V lost 0 bases, J lost 7 bases, and 7 bases lay in between. The CDR3 consists of 13 residues. CDR1 is SGHNT and CDR2 is YYREEE in the germline V gene (reference sequence). The CDR3 DNA is TGTGCCAGCAGCTTGGGGTCAGTCGGGGAGCTGTTTTTT. Protein product: CASSLGSVGELFF.

V usage is TRBV30 and J usage is TRBJ1-2; D gene ambiguous. Germline CDR1 and CDR2: GTSNPN and SVGIG (reference sequence). The CDR3 runs to 14 residues. V lost 4 bases to trimming and J lost 5 bases, with 17 bases between them. CDR3 sequence (DNA): TGTGCCTGGACCCTAGGAACCTCCGCTTATGGCTACACCTTC. This encodes CAWTLGTSAYGYTF.

The rearrangement links TRBV9 to TRBJ1-3, with D maybe TRBD1 (6 bases). V was clipped by 0 bases and J by 4 bases, with 11 bases between them. The germline gives CDR1 SGDLS, CDR2 YYNGEE. The CDR3 extends over 15 amino acids. The CDR3 nucleotides read TGTGCCAGCAGCGTAGGGGGGGCGCTCGGAAACACCATATATTTT. It is translated as CASSVGGALGNTIYF. Full variable domain (outside the CDR3, taken from reference TRBV9 and TRBJ1-3): DSGVTQTPKHLITATGQRVTLRCSPRSGDLSVYWYQQSLDQGLQFLIQYYNGEERAKGNILERFSAQQFPDLHSELNLSSLELGDSALYFCASSVGGALGNTIYFGEGSWLTVV.

As DNA, the CDR3 is TGTGCCAGCAAAGAAGGGGACACGCAGTATTTT. This encodes CASKEGDTQYF. V is TRBV6-6 and J is TRBJ2-3; D is tentatively TRBD1 or TRBD2 (5 bases each). CDR1 MNHNY and CDR2 SVGAGI come from the germline V gene (reference sequence). V was shortened by 7 bases and J by 9 bases, with 11 bases between the two germline ends. This CDR3 region has 11 residues.

This clone has just one count. The sample carries other DNA sequences with the same CDR3. The chain has TRBV7-9 and TRBJ1-2, with TRBD1 as a possible D gene (5 bases). The V gene lost 4 bases and the J gene lost 4 bases, with 10 bases spanning the gap. The CDR3 length is 13 residues. Germline CDR1 and CDR2: SEHNR and FQNEAQ (reference sequence). The CDR3 reads CASSSTGAYGYTF. CDR3 nucleotides: TGTGCCAGCAGCTCCACAGGAGCCTATGGCTACACCTTC.

This chain uses TRBV27 with TRBJ2-7, with TRBD1 identical over 7 bases. CDR3 size: 14 residues. V trimming: 6 bases; J trimming: 7 bases; junction bases outside the gene matches: 12. From germline, CDR1 is MNHEY and CDR2 SMNVEV (reference sequence). CDR3 protein: CASSTTGALGEQYF. The CDR3 DNA reads as TGTGCCAGCAGCACCACAGGGGCCCTGGGTGAGCAGTACTTC.

The V gene is TRBV28, the J gene TRBJ1-1; D is unclear. This CDR3 region has 14 residues. Germline V gene lookup returns CDR1 MDHEN and CDR2 SYDVKM. V gave up 3 bases and J gave up 6 bases, with 14 bases separating them. The CDR3 spells CASSFIESASEAFF. Written as DNA, the CDR3 is TGTGCCAGCAGTTTCATAGAGTCAGCTTCTGAAGCTTTCTTT.

The rearrangement uses TRBV6-1 and TRBJ2-7, with a weak D call TRBD1 (6 bases). Germline loops: CDR1 MNHNS, CDR2 SASEGT. This CDR3 is built from 13 residues. Trimming left V 8 bases short and J 1 base short, with 12 bases between. This CDR3 is CASEAGESYEQYF. DNA for the CDR3: TGTGCCAGCGAGGCAGGGGAATCCTACGAGCAGTACTTC.

This clone has a single count. J is TRBJ2-1 and V is TRBV12-5; D is unclear. Germline CDR1 LGHNT, CDR2 FRNRAP. This CDR3 comprises 13 residues. With 0 bases removed from V and 4 bases from J, the gap between germline ends came to 4 bases. The DNA of the CDR3 is TGTGCTAGTGGTTTGGTCCAGTACAATGAGCAGTTCTTC. Its protein product is CASGLVQYNEQFF.